A single sample gave rise to the 32 T cell receptor beta chains below, sequenced in a study of T-cell memory formation after mild COVID-19. TCRdb fed the 5' RACE reads into MiXCR, producing one record per CDR3 protein. The profile shows 100,000 to 150,000 distinct CDR3 sequences, roughly 6.2% of them singletons. The specimen was PBMCs or a T cell subset sorted from them (not recorded which). These receptors were taken from an adult woman who had mild COVID-19 (a few samples of this study predate the infection). Cell type and time point are not known.

This clonotype was seen a few times. This chain links TRBV12-3 or TRBV12-4 with TRBJ2-7, with 8 bases that match TRBD1. After removal of 5 bases from V and 1 base from J, the junction contained 7 bases not matched to a gene. This CDR3 region has 15 residues. The CDR3 spells CASSDTGGSSYEQYF. The CDR3 DNA sequence: TGTGCCAGCAGTGACACAGGGGGTAGTTCCTACGAGCAGTACTTC.

Only a few counts were recorded for this clonotype. The J gene is TRBJ1-2, the V gene TRBV5-5, with 12 bases aligning to TRBD1. The junction had 8 bases not matched to a gene; V was cut back by 4 bases and J by 7 bases. Germline V gives CDR1 SGHKS, CDR2 YYEKEE (reference sequence). CDR3 length equals 15 residues. The CDR3 DNA reads as TGTGCCAGCAGCCCCCAGGGACAGGGGGCGGGTGGCTACACCTTC. It translates to CASSPQGQGAGGYTF.

This clonotype was seen at least ten times. V usage is TRBV29-1 and J usage is TRBJ2-3; D is tentatively TRBD1 or TRBD2 (5 bases each). CDR1 is SQVTM, CDR2 ANQGSEA, per germline. Trimming pared 8 bases from V and 6 bases from J, leaving 12 bases between. The CDR3 runs to 11 residues. The CDR3 region has the DNA TGCAGCTATGACCGGGGCGATACGCAGTATTTT. Encoded protein: CSYDRGDTQYF.

This clonotype was picked up a small number of times. The rearrangement uses TRBV18 and TRBJ2-1, with D perhaps matching TRBD1 or TRBD2 (6 bases each). The CDR3 runs to 18 residues. Germline V gene sequence: CDR1 KGHSH, CDR2 LQKENI. V was shortened by 1 base and J by 2 bases, with 18 bases between the two germline ends. This CDR3 is CASSPRRGAESPYNEQFF. DNA for the CDR3: TGTGCCAGCTCACCACGAAGGGGGGCGGAGTCGCCCTACAATGAGCAGTTCTTC.

This clonotype has just a few counts. The chain combines TRBV7-6 with TRBJ2-5; the match to TRBD2 covers 10 bases. The CDR3 consists of 16 residues. The V gene end was trimmed by 1 base and the J gene end by 5 bases; junction bases not matched to a gene: 7. Germline loops: CDR1 SGHVS, CDR2 FNYEAQ. DNA for the CDR3: TGTGCCAGCAGCTTAGTCCCAGCGGGGGGGTCGGAGACCCAGTACTTC. This translates into CASSLVPAGGSETQYF.

The chain employs TRBV2 and TRBJ2-5; D is unclear. The CDR3 loop spans 11 amino acids. V was cut by 5 bases and J by 5 bases, with 6 bases left in between. CDR1 and CDR2 from the germline V gene are SNHLY and FYNNEI. CDR3: CASSQTETQYF. CDR3 in DNA: TGTGCCAGCAGTCAGACTGAGACCCAGTACTTC.

The V and J genes are TRBV20-1 and TRBJ1-5; the D is unclear. The germline CDR1 and CDR2 sequences are DFQATT and SNEGSKA (reference sequence). This CDR3 is built from 17 residues. Trimming left V 5 bases short and J 0 bases short, with 20 bases between. Here the CDR3 reads CSASDPRAPYSNQPQHF. The CDR3 nucleotides are TGCAGTGCTTCTGACCCCCGGGCGCCATATAGCAATCAGCCCCAGCATTTT.

The rearrangement uses TRBV20-1 and TRBJ2-5; TRBD1 matches 7 bases. From germline, CDR1 is DFQATT and CDR2 SNEGSKA (reference sequence). After removal of 4 bases from V and 2 bases from J, the junction contained 7 bases not matched to a gene. The length of the CDR3 is 14 residues. CDR3 in amino acids: CSAIKTGRQETQYF. As DNA, the CDR3 is TGCAGTGCTATAAAGACAGGGCGGCAAGAGACCCAGTACTTC.

This clonotype was observed at least ten times. The chain couples TRBV3-1 to TRBJ2-7; D may match TRBD1 or TRBD2 (5 bases each). In germline, CDR1 is LGHDT, CDR2 YNNKEL (reference sequence). The CDR3 covers 15 residues. Trimming left V 4 bases short and J 2 bases short, with 15 bases between. CDR3 amino acids: CASSRARDPAYEQYF. The CDR3 DNA sequence: TGTGCCAGCAGCCGAGCCAGGGACCCCGCCTACGAGCAGTACTTC.

The table lists this clonotype with a few counts. The CDR3 DNA reads as TGTGCCAGCAGCTTAGTTGGGGGGCTAGCGGACTCCTACGAGCAGTACTTC. Translating it yields CASSLVGGLADSYEQYF. The chain carries TRBV7-9 and TRBJ2-7; D might be TRBD2 (7 bases). The CDR3 length is 17 residues. Trimming cost V 1 base and J 0 bases, with 16 bases left between them. CDR1 is SEHNR, CDR2 FQNEAQ, per germline (reference sequence). Using reference TRBV7-9 and TRBJ2-7 for the parts outside the CDR3, the full variable domain is DTGVSQNPRHKITKRGQNVTFRCDPISEHNRLYWYRQTLGQGPEFLTYFQNEAQLEKSRLLSDRFSAERPKGSFSTLEIQRTEQGDSAMYLCASSLVGGLADSYEQYFGPGTRLTVT.

This clonotype came up many times. One end of the junction does not line up with germline, which may come from a read error. The chain joins TRBV5-1 to TRBJ2-2, with a possible D match to TRBD2 (5 bases). The CDR3 is 13 residues long. The germline gives CDR1 SGHRS, CDR2 YFSETQ. In DNA, the CDR3 is TGTGCCAGCAGTTTAGCGTCGACCGGGGAGCTGTTTTTT. The encoded protein is CASSLASTGELFF.

In its sample, this clonotype was seen once. V and J are TRBV6-5 and TRBJ2-3; 7 bases line up with TRBD2. The CDR3 runs to 14 residues. CDR1 and CDR2 (germline): MNHEY, SVGAGI. V shed 6 bases, J shed 6 bases, and the junction held 9 bases outside the gene matches. The chain's CDR3 is CASSWGGLADTQYF. As DNA, the CDR3 is TGTGCCAGCAGCTGGGGGGGTTTAGCGGATACGCAGTATTTT.

A few counts support this clonotype. The V gene is TRBV24-1, the J gene TRBJ2-1, with TRBD2 matching 13 bases. Trimming cost V 7 bases and J 6 bases; bases outside gene matches: 8. Germline V gene sequence: CDR1 KGHDR, CDR2 SFDVKD. This CDR3 comprises 16 residues. CDR3 in amino acids: CATSAPGLAGFNEQFF. The DNA for the CDR3 is TGTGCCACCAGCGCCCCGGGACTAGCGGGATTCAATGAGCAGTTCTTC.

The sample holds a few counts of this clonotype. The rearrangement links TRBV6-2 or TRBV6-3 to TRBJ2-7; unclear D gene. V lost 6 bases to trimming and J lost 7 bases, with 13 bases between them. The CDR3 totals 12 residues. Germline assignment: CDR1 MNHEY and CDR2 SVGEGT. CDR3 nucleotide sequence: TGTGCCAGCAGGGACCTACCTGGGGAGCAGTACTTC. It is translated as CASRDLPGEQYF.

This clonotype has more than one count but fewer than ten. The rearrangement uses TRBV30 and TRBJ1-2, with TRBD1 matching 7 bases. The length of the CDR3 is 12 residues. The junction had 0 bases not matched to a gene; V was cut back by 0 bases and J by 5 bases. CDR1 is GTSNPN and CDR2 is SVGIG in the germline V gene (reference sequence). The CDR3 reads CAWSVQGYGYTF. CDR3 bases: TGTGCCTGGAGTGTACAGGGGTATGGCTACACCTTC. The complete variable domain, with remaining parts taken from reference TRBV30 and TRBJ1-2, reads SQTIHQWPATLVQPVGSPLSLECTVEGTSNPNLYWYRQAAGRGLQLLFYSVGIGQISSEVPQNLSASRPQDRQFILSSKKLLLSDSGFYLCAWSVQGYGYTFGSGTRLTVV.

The chain joins TRBV6-2 or TRBV6-3 to TRBJ1-1, with TRBD1 as a possible D gene (6 bases). The CDR3 is 12 residues long. In germline, CDR1 is MNHEY, CDR2 SVGEGT. V was trimmed by 6 bases and J by 11 bases, leaving 16 bases between them. The CDR3 region is CASSPRQEGAFF. CDR3 sequence (DNA): TGTGCCAGCAGCCCACGACAGGAGGGGGCTTTCTTT.

The V call is TRBV29-1, the J call TRBJ2-2, with D possibly TRBD1 on 5 matching bases. V lost 4 bases to trimming and J lost 6 bases, with 9 bases between them. The germline V gene has CDR1 SQVTM and CDR2 ANQGSEA. The CDR3 is 12 residues long. CDR3 nucleotides: TGCAGCGTTGGATTAGGGGCCGGGGAGCTGTTTTTT. The encoded protein is CSVGLGAGELFF.

A few counts support this clonotype. The V and J genes are TRBV5-1 and TRBJ1-4; D uncertain. This CDR3 has 12 residues. CDR1 SGHRS and CDR2 YFSETQ come from the germline V gene. V was shortened by 2 bases and J by 12 bases, with 11 bases between the two germline ends. The DNA of the CDR3 is TGCGCCAGCAGCTTTCCCGGGGAGCAACTGTTTTTT. Its translation is CASSFPGEQLFF.

J is TRBJ2-3 and V is TRBV7-2; TRBD1 might be the D (6 bases). The CDR3 covers 14 residues. Deletions cut 3 bases from V and 5 bases from J, with 12 bases between. Looked up from germline, CDR1 is SGHTA and CDR2 is FQGNSA. The CDR3 region is CASSFLGAIDTQYF. For the CDR3, the DNA is TGTGCCAGCAGCTTTTTGGGGGCGATAGATACGCAGTATTTT.

This chain links TRBV29-1 with TRBJ2-7, with TRBD2 as a possible D gene (5 bases). CDR3 size: 11 residues. Germline CDR1 and CDR2: SQVTM and ANQGSEA. The V and J ends lost 6 bases and 4 bases respectively, with 10 bases between them. CDR3 bases: TGCAGCGTAGGGAGAGGGTACGAGCAGTACTTC. This encodes CSVGRGYEQYF.

This clonotype was observed a few times. The chain links TRBV11-2 to TRBJ1-4; no firm D call. The CDR3 has 16 residues. Germline V gives CDR1 SGHAT, CDR2 FQNNGV. V lost 8 bases, J lost 0 bases, and 16 bases lay in between. The CDR3 spells CASAYTGRATNEKLFF. DNA for the CDR3: TGTGCCAGCGCCTATACGGGAAGGGCAACTAATGAAAAACTGTTTTTT.

The J gene is TRBJ2-2, the V gene TRBV5-6; no clear D. V was pared by 4 bases and J by 3 bases, with 10 bases between. Germline assignment: CDR1 SGHDT and CDR2 YYEEEE. This CDR3 has 14 amino acids. The CDR3 here is CASSPSGDTGELFF. The CDR3 DNA reads TGTGCCAGCAGCCCGTCTGGGGACACCGGGGAGCTGTTTTTT.

The rearrangement uses TRBV9 and TRBJ2-7, with TRBD1 matching 7 bases. In germline, CDR1 is SGDLS, CDR2 YYNGEE. Trimming took 0 bases from V and 6 from J; bases not matched to a gene: 9. The CDR3 has 15 residues. The CDR3 spells CASSVDPVRGSEQYF. The CDR3 region has the DNA TGTGCCAGCAGCGTAGACCCGGTCAGGGGGAGCGAGCAGTACTTC.

This clonotype was detected a few times. The V gene is TRBV6-4, the J gene TRBJ2-3; 11 bases align to TRBD1. Germline V gene data show CDR1 as MRHNA and CDR2 as SNTAGT. V gave up 5 bases and J gave up 1 base; unmatched junction bases: 14. The length of the CDR3 is 19 residues. CDR3 nucleotides: TGTGCCAGCAGTCTAATCCCCTCCGGGACAGGGGGTGGCACAGATACGCAGTATTTT. Translating gives CASSLIPSGTGGGTDTQYF.

This clonotype was detected many times. This chain joins TRBV7-9 and TRBJ2-5, with 11 bases that match TRBD2. The V gene end was trimmed by 5 bases and the J gene end by 1 base; junction bases not matched to a gene: 3. This CDR3 spans 15 amino acids. Germline CDR1 reads SEHNR; CDR2 reads FQNEAQ (reference sequence). The chain's CDR3 is CASSVTSGTQETQYF. CDR3 sequence (DNA): TGTGCCAGCAGCGTGACTAGCGGGACCCAAGAGACCCAGTACTTC. Full variable domain (outside the CDR3, taken from reference TRBV7-9 and TRBJ2-5): DTGVSQNPRHKITKRGQNVTFRCDPISEHNRLYWYRQTLGQGPEFLTYFQNEAQLEKSRLLSDRFSAERPKGSFSTLEIQRTEQGDSAMYLCASSVTSGTQETQYFGPGTRLLVL.

The chain combines TRBV4-2 with TRBJ1-2; no firm D call. V was cut by 7 bases and J by 3 bases, with 15 bases left in between. Germline assignment: CDR1 LGHNA and CDR2 YNFKEQ. CDR3 length equals 14 residues. CDR3 protein: CASTSRGGDYGYTF. The CDR3, as DNA: TGTGCCAGCACCTCAAGAGGAGGAGACTATGGCTACACCTTC.

In its sample, this clonotype was seen a few times. The chain employs TRBV7-7 and TRBJ2-5, with 10 bases lining up with TRBD1. Germline V CDR1 and CDR2: SSHAT, FNYEAQ (reference sequence). The CDR3 extends over 16 amino acids. Trimming cost V 5 bases and J 3 bases; bases outside gene matches: 9. The CDR3 region has the DNA TGTGCCAGCAGCCGTGACAGGGGGCGGCTGAAAGAGACCCAGTACTTC. Protein: CASSRDRGRLKETQYF.

This clonotype was detected many times. The rearrangement joins TRBV18 to TRBJ1-3; no clear D. Trimming left V 1 base short and J 4 bases short, with 8 bases between. This CDR3 is 14 amino acids long. Germline V CDR1 and CDR2: KGHSH, LQKENI. CDR3 loop: CASSPRADGNTIYF. For the CDR3, the DNA is TGTGCCAGCTCACCACGGGCAGACGGAAACACCATATATTTT.

Many counts were recorded for this clonotype. The chain couples TRBV5-1 to TRBJ2-6; D gene uncertain. The V end lost 4 bases, the J end lost 0 bases, and 2 bases lay between the germline ends. CDR1 is SGHRS and CDR2 is YFSETQ in the germline V gene. The CDR3 is 13 amino acids. The CDR3 nucleotides are TGCGCCAGCAGCGTCTCTGGGGCCAACGTCCTGACTTTC. Translating it yields CASSVSGANVLTF.

This clonotype was detected a few times. J is TRBJ2-3 and V is TRBV29-1; D perhaps matches TRBD2 (5 bases). Between the trimmed V and J ends, which lost 4 bases and 2 bases, there was a span of 19 bases. CDR1 SQVTM and CDR2 ANQGSEA come from the germline V gene. This CDR3 region has 16 residues. CDR3 residues: CSVVSKSWGVTDTQYF. DNA of the CDR3: TGCAGCGTTGTGTCGAAATCTTGGGGAGTCACAGATACGCAGTATTTT.

This rearrangement joins TRBV20-1 to TRBJ1-1; no clear D. Germline CDR1 is DFQATT and CDR2 is SNEGSKA (reference sequence). Trimming took off 3 bases at V and 2 bases at J, with 7 bases between the two ends. This CDR3 is 12 amino acids long. The CDR3 nucleotides are TGCAGTGCTAGGGTCGGAAACACTGAAGCTTTCTTT. This translates into CSARVGNTEAFF.

This clonotype was recorded a few times. The chain is built from TRBV7-9 and TRBJ2-5; D possibly matches TRBD1 or TRBD2 (5 bases each). V lost 0 bases and J 2 bases, leaving 10 bases between the germline ends. The germline gives CDR1 SEHNR, CDR2 FQNEAQ (reference sequence). The CDR3 runs to 15 residues. The CDR3 region has the DNA TGTGCCAGCAGCTTAGCTGGGGGAATTCAAGAGACCCAGTACTTC. As protein: CASSLAGGIQETQYF. Together with reference TRBV7-9 and TRBJ2-5, the CDR3 gives the full variable domain: DTGVSQNPRHKITKRGQNVTFRCDPISEHNRLYWYRQTLGQGPEFLTYFQNEAQLEKSRLLSDRFSAERPKGSFSTLEIQRTEQGDSAMYLCASSLAGGIQETQYFGPGTRLLVL.